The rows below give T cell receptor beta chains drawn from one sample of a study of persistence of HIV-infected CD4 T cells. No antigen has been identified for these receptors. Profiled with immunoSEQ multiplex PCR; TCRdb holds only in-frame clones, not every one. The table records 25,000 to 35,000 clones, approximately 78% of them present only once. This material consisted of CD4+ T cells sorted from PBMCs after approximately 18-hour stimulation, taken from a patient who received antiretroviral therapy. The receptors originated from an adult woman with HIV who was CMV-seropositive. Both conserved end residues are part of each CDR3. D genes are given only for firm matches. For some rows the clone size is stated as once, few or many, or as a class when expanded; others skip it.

CDR3 DNA: TGCGCCAGCAGTGGAGCGCTGTCCTACGAGCAGTACTTC
CDR3 protein: CASSGALSYEQYF
V gene: TRBV10-2
clone size: .
J gene: TRBJ2-7
CDR3 length: 13
D gene: .

CDR3 DNA: TGTGCCAGCAGCCAAGGCGGGGCTCTTTTAATCACAGATACGCAGTATTTT
CDR3 protein: CASSQGGALLITDTQYF
V gene: TRBV3-1/TRBV3-2
clone size: .
J gene: TRBJ2-3
CDR3 length: 17
D gene: .

CDR3 DNA: TGTGCCAGCAGCCAGCATCGGGACAGGGCTTCTGGGGCCAACGTCCTGACTTTC
CDR3 protein: CASSQHRDRASGANVLTF
V gene: TRBV3-1/TRBV3-2
clone size: .
J gene: TRBJ2-6
CDR3 length: 18
D gene: TRBD1

CDR3 DNA: TGTGCCAGCAGCCCCCCGGGACAGGTTAACACCTTC
CDR3 protein: CASSPPGQVNTF
V gene: TRBV6-2/TRBV6-3
clone size: .
J gene: TRBJ1-2
CDR3 length: 12
D gene: TRBD1

CDR3 DNA: TGCGCCAGCAGCGGATCCGGGACTAGCGGGGCGGCTGGGGTTCAGTACTTC
CDR3 protein: CASSGSGTSGAAGVQYF
V gene: TRBV5-1
clone size: few
J gene: TRBJ2-4
CDR3 length: 17
D gene: TRBD2

CDR3 DNA: TGTGCCAGTAGTGGGAGGGGACAGCTCTACGAGCAGTACTTC
CDR3 protein: CASSGRGQLYEQYF
V gene: TRBV19
clone size: once
J gene: TRBJ2-7
CDR3 length: 14
D gene: .

CDR3 DNA: TGTGCCAGTAGTATTGGTACAGCTGACGAGCAGTACTTC
CDR3 protein: CASSIGTADEQYF
V gene: TRBV19
clone size: .
J gene: TRBJ2-7
CDR3 length: 13
D gene: .

CDR3 DNA: TGTGCCACCAGTGACCCAAAGACTAGCGGGGGGGCTAATGAGCAGTTCTTC
CDR3 protein: CATSDPKTSGGANEQFF
V gene: TRBV24-1
clone size: .
J gene: TRBJ2-1
CDR3 length: 17
D gene: TRBD2

CDR3 DNA: TGCAGTGCTAGCCCTTTCACTGAAGCTTTCTTT
CDR3 protein: CSASPFTEAFF
V gene: TRBV20-1
clone size: .
J gene: TRBJ1-1
CDR3 length: 11
D gene: .

CDR3 DNA: TGTGCCAGCTTACGGGGGGAAAAGAACACTGAAGCTTTCTTT
CDR3 protein: CASLRGEKNTEAFF
V gene: TRBV18
clone size: .
J gene: TRBJ1-1
CDR3 length: 14
D gene: .

CDR3 DNA: TGTGCCAGTAAGCCTCGAGCCCTTGGCACTGAAGCTTTCTTT
CDR3 protein: CASKPRALGTEAFF
V gene: TRBV19
clone size: .
J gene: TRBJ1-1
CDR3 length: 14
D gene: .

CDR3 DNA: TGCGCCAGCAGCTTGGTCGGGGATTCACCCCTCCACTTT
CDR3 protein: CASSLVGDSPLHF
V gene: TRBV5-1
clone size: .
J gene: TRBJ1-6
CDR3 length: 13
D gene: .

CDR3 DNA: TGTGCTAGTGGTTTTGAAGACGAGCAGTACTTC
CDR3 protein: CASGFEDEQYF
V gene: TRBV12-5
clone size: .
J gene: TRBJ2-7
CDR3 length: 11
D gene: .

CDR3 DNA: TGTGCCAGCAGCTTGCCGGCGGACTACGAGCAGTACTTC
CDR3 protein: CASSLPADYEQYF
V gene: TRBV5-6
clone size: .
J gene: TRBJ2-7
CDR3 length: 13
D gene: .

CDR3 DNA: TGTGCCAGCAGCTTGACCCCCCTCCAAGAGACCCAGTACTTC
CDR3 protein: CASSLTPLQETQYF
V gene: TRBV5-8
clone size: .
J gene: TRBJ2-5
CDR3 length: 14
D gene: .

CDR3 DNA: TGTGCCTCCCACGGGGGGGCGGATGAAAAACTGTTTTTT
CDR3 protein: CASHGGADEKLFF
V gene: TRBV30
clone size: .
J gene: TRBJ1-4
CDR3 length: 13
D gene: .

CDR3 DNA: TGTGCCAGCAGCTTGACAGATACGCAGTATTTT
CDR3 protein: CASSLTDTQYF
V gene: TRBV12-3/TRBV12-4
clone size: .
J gene: TRBJ2-3
CDR3 length: 11
D gene: .

CDR3 DNA: TGTGCCAGCAGTTTAAGCGTCGGGGGGGGCCCGACCTTC
CDR3 protein: CASSLSVGGGPTF
V gene: TRBV12-3/TRBV12-4
clone size: .
J gene: TRBJ1-2
CDR3 length: 13
D gene: .

CDR3 DNA: TGTGCCAGCAGTCCGCCCAGCTACAATGAGCAGTTCTTC
CDR3 protein: CASSPPSYNEQFF
V gene: TRBV11-1
clone size: .
J gene: TRBJ2-1
CDR3 length: 13
D gene: .

CDR3 DNA: TGTGCCAGCAGCCTCGAGTCGGTCTCAGAGCAGTACTTC
CDR3 protein: CASSLESVSEQYF
V gene: TRBV7-3
clone size: .
J gene: TRBJ2-7
CDR3 length: 13
D gene: .

CDR3 DNA: TGTGCCAGCAGCCGACAGGGATCGGGTGGCTACACCTTC
CDR3 protein: CASSRQGSGGYTF
V gene: TRBV7-9
clone size: .
J gene: TRBJ1-2
CDR3 length: 13
D gene: TRBD1

CDR3 DNA: TGCAGCGTTGCCTCAGGGACAACTAATGAAAAACTGTTTTTT
CDR3 protein: CSVASGTTNEKLFF
V gene: TRBV29-1
clone size: .
J gene: TRBJ1-4
CDR3 length: 14
D gene: .

CDR3 DNA: TGCGCCAGCAGTGGAGGGCTAGCGGGTTGGCAGTACTTC
CDR3 protein: CASSGGLAGWQYF
V gene: TRBV10-2
clone size: .
J gene: TRBJ2-7
CDR3 length: 13
D gene: TRBD2

CDR3 DNA: TGCAGCGGGGGACATAAAAATGAAAAACTGTTTTTT
CDR3 protein: CSGGHKNEKLFF
V gene: TRBV29-1
clone size: .
J gene: TRBJ1-4
CDR3 length: 12
D gene: .

CDR3 DNA: TGTGCCAGCAGCGTAGATGGGGGCGCGGGTACTGAAGCTTTCTTT
CDR3 protein: CASSVDGGAGTEAFF
V gene: TRBV9
clone size: .
J gene: TRBJ1-1
CDR3 length: 15
D gene: .

CDR3 DNA: TGTGCCAGCAGGCTACAGGGCTCCCATGGCTACACCTTC
CDR3 protein: CASRLQGSHGYTF
V gene: TRBV7-9
clone size: .
J gene: TRBJ1-2
CDR3 length: 13
D gene: .

CDR3 DNA: TGTGCCAGCAGCGTAGGGAAGGGTGAAGCTTTCTTT
CDR3 protein: CASSVGKGEAFF
V gene: TRBV9
clone size: .
J gene: TRBJ1-1
CDR3 length: 12
D gene: .

CDR3 DNA: TGTGCCTGGAGGAAAGGGGGAGGCGAGCAGTACTTC
CDR3 protein: CAWRKGGGEQYF
V gene: TRBV30
clone size: .
J gene: TRBJ2-7
CDR3 length: 12
D gene: .

CDR3 DNA: TGCGCCAGCAGCTTGGACGGGGGTATGAACACTGAAGCTTTCTTT
CDR3 protein: CASSLDGGMNTEAFF
V gene: TRBV5-1
clone size: few
J gene: TRBJ1-1
CDR3 length: 15
D gene: .

CDR3 DNA: TGTGCTATAGACAATAGCAATCAGCCCCAGCATTTT
CDR3 protein: CAIDNSNQPQHF
V gene: TRBV9
clone size: once
J gene: TRBJ1-5
CDR3 length: 12
D gene: .

CDR3 DNA: TGTGCCAGTAGAGGACAGGTCAATCAGCCCCAGCATTTT
CDR3 protein: CASRGQVNQPQHF
V gene: TRBV19
clone size: .
J gene: TRBJ1-5
CDR3 length: 13
D gene: TRBD1